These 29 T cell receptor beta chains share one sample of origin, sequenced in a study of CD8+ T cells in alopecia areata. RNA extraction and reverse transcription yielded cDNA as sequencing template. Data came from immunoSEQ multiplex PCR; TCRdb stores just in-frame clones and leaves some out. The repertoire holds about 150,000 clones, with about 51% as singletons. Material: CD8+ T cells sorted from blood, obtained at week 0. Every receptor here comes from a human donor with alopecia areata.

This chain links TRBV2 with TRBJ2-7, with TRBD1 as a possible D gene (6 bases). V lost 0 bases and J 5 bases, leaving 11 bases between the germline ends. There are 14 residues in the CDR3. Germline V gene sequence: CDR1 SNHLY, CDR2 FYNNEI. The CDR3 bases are TGTGCCAGCAGTGAAGCGGGAACAGGGAACGAGCAGTACTTC. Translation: CASSEAGTGNEQYF.

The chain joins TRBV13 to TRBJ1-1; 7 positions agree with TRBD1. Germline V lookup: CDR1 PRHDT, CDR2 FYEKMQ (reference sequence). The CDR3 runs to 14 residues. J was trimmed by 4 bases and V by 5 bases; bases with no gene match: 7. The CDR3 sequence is CASSQGQYGTEAFF. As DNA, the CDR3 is TGTGCCAGCAGCCAGGGACAGTATGGCACTGAAGCTTTCTTT.

The CDR3 loop reads CSPGVYTEAFF. DNA of the CDR3: TGCAGTCCCGGGGTGTACACTGAAGCTTTCTTT. V is TRBV20-1 and J is TRBJ1-1; D uncertain. The length of the CDR3 is 11 residues. Trimming removed 8 bases from V and 3 bases from J, with 10 bases in between. CDR1 is DFQATT, CDR2 SNEGSKA, per germline (reference sequence).

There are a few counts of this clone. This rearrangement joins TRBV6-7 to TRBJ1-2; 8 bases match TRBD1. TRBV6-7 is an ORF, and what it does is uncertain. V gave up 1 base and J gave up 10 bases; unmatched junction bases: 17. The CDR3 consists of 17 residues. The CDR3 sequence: CASSYLNPGQENSVYTF. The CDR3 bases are TGTGCCAGCAGTTACTTGAATCCGGGACAGGAAAACTCTGTCTACACCTTC.

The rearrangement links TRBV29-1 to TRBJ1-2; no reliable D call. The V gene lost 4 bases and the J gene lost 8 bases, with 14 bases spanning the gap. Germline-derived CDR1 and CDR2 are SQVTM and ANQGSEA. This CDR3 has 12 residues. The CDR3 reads CSVAHHPGGYTF. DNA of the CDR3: TGCAGCGTTGCACACCATCCTGGGGGCTACACCTTC.

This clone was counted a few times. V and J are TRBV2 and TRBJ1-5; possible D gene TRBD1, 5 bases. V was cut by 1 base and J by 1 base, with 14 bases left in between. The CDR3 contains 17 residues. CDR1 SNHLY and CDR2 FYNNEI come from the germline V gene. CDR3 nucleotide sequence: TGTGCCAGCAGTGAAGTTAGGCCAGGACAAAGCAATCAGCCCCAGCATTTT. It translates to CASSEVRPGQSNQPQHF.

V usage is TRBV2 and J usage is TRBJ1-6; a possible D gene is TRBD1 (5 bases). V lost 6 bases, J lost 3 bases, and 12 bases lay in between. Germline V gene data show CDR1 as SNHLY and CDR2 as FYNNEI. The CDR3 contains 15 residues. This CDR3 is CASRLPRGYNSPLHF. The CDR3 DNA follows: TGTGCCAGCAGGCTCCCGAGGGGCTATAATTCACCCCTCCACTTT.

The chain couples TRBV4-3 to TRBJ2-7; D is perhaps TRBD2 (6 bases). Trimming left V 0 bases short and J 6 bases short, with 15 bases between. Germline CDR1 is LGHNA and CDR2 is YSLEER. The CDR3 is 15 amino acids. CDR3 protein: CASSQDFDRGTEQYF. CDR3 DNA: TGCGCCAGCAGCCAAGATTTTGATCGGGGGACCGAGCAGTACTTC.

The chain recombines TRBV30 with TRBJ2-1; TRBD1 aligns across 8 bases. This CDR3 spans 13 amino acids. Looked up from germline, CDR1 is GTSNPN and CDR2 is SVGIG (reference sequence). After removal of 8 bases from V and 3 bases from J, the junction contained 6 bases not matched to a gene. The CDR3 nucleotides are TGTGCCCTCACGGGACAGGTCTACAATGAGCAGTTCTTC. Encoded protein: CALTGQVYNEQFF.

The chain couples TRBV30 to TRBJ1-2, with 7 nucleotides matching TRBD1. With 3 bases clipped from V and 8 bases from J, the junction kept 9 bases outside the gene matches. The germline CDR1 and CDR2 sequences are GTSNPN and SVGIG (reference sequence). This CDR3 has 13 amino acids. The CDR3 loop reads CAWRRPGQWGYTF. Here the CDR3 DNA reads TGTGCCTGGAGGAGACCGGGACAGTGGGGCTACACCTTC.

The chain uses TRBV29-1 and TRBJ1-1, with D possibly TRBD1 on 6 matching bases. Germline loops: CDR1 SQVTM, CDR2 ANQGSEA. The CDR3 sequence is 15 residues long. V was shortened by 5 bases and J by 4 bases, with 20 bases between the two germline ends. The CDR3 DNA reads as TGCAGCGTTCCAGACACAGGGAGAGAGGGCACTGAAGCTTTCTTT. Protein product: CSVPDTGREGTEAFF.

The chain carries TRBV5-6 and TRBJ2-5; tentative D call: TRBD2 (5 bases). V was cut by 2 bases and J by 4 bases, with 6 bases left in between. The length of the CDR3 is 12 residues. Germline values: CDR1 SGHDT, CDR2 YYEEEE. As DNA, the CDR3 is TGTGCCAGCAGCTTCGGAGGAGAGACCCAGTACTTC. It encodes CASSFGGETQYF.

The CDR3 DNA follows: TGTGCCTGGGTCGAAGGAGGCGCCGGGGAGCTGTTTTTT. Translated: CAWVEGGAGELFF. This chain links TRBV30 with TRBJ2-2; D might be TRBD2 (5 bases). From germline, CDR1 is GTSNPN and CDR2 SVGIG (reference sequence). The ends were cut back, 5 bases at V and 6 bases at J, with 13 bases in the middle. The CDR3 is 13 residues long.

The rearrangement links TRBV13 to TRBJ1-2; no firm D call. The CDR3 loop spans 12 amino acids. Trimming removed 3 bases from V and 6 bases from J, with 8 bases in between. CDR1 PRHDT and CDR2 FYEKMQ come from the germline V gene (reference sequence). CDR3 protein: CASSLGSDGYTF. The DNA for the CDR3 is TGTGCCAGCAGCTTGGGGTCTGATGGCTACACCTTC.

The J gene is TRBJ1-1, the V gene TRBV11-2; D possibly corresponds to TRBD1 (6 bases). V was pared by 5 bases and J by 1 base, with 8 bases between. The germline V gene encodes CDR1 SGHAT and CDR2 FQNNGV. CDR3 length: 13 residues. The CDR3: CASSQGTNTEAFF. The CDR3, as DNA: TGTGCCAGCAGCCAGGGGACGAACACTGAAGCTTTCTTT. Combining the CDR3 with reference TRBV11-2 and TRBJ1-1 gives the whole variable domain EAGVAQSPRYKIIEKRQSVAFWCNPISGHATLYWYQQILGQGPKLLIQFQNNGVVDDSQLPKDRFSAERLKGVDSTLKIQPAKLEDSAVYLCASSQGTNTEAFFGQGTRLTVV.

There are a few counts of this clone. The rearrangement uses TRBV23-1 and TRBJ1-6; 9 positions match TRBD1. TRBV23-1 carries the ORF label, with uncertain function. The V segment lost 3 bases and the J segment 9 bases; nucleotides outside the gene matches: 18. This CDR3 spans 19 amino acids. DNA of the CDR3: TGCGCCAGCAGTCAGACTGACCGGGACAGGGATATATGGGGTTCACCCCTCCACTTT. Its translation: CASSQTDRDRDIWGSPLHF.

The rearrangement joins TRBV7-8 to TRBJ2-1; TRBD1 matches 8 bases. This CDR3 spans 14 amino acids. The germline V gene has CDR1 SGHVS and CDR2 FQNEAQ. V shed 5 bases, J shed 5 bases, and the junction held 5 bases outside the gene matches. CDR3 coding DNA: TGTGCCAGCAGCATCGACAGGGGAGACAATGAGCAGTTCTTC. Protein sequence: CASSIDRGDNEQFF.

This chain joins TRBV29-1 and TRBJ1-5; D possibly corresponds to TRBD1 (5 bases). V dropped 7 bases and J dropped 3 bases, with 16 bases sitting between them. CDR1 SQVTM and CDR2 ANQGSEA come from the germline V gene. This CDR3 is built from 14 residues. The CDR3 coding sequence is TGCAGCGCCGTTTCCCAGGGTCCCAATCAGCCCCAGCATTTT. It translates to CSAVSQGPNQPQHF.

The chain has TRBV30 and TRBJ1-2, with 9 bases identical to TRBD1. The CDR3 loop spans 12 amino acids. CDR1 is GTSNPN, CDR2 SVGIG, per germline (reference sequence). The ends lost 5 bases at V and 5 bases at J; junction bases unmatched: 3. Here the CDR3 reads CAWDRGWYGYTF. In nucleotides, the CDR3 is TGTGCCTGGGACAGGGGGTGGTATGGCTACACCTTC.

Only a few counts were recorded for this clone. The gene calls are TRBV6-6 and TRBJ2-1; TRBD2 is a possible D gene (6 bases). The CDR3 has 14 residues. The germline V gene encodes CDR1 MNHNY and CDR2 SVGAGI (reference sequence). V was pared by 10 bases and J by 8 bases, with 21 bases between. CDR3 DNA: TGTGCCACCAAAATGGGTGTGGGGGGATATGAGCAGTTCTTC. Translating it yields CATKMGVGGYEQFF.

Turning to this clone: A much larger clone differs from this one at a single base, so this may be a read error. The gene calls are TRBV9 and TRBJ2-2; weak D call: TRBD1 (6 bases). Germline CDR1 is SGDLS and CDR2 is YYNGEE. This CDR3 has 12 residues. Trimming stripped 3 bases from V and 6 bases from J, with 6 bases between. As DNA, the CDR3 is TGTGCCAGCAGCGAGGGGGCCGGGGAGCTGTTTTTT. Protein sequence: CASSEGAGELFF.

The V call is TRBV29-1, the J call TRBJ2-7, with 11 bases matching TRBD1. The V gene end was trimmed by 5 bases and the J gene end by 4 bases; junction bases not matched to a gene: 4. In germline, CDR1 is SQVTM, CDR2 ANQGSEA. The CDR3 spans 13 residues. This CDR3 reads CSVQGQGAYEQYF. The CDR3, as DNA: TGCAGCGTTCAAGGACAGGGGGCTTACGAGCAGTACTTC.

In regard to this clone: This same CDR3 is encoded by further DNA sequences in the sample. The CDR3 sequence is CASSQDRGGYGYTF. CDR3 bases: TGCGCCAGCAGCCAAGATCGCGGGGGCTATGGCTACACCTTC. The rearrangement joins TRBV4-3 to TRBJ1-2, with a weak D call TRBD1 (5 bases). V was shortened by 0 bases and J by 4 bases, with 9 bases between the two germline ends. In germline, CDR1 is LGHNA, CDR2 YSLEER. There are 14 residues in the CDR3.

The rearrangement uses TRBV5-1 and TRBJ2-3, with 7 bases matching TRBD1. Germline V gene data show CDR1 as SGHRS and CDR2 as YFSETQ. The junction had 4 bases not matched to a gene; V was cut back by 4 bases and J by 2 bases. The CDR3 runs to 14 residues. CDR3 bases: TGCGCCAGCAGCCTGGGACAGATCACAGATACGCAGTATTTT. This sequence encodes CASSLGQITDTQYF.

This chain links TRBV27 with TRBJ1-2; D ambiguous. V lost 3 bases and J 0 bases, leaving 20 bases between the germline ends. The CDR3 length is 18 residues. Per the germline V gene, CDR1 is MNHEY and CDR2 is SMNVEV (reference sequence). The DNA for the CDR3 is TGTGCCAGCAGTTTTTTCCCCCCGGAGGAAACCTCTAACTATGGCTACACCTTC. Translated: CASSFFPPEETSNYGYTF.

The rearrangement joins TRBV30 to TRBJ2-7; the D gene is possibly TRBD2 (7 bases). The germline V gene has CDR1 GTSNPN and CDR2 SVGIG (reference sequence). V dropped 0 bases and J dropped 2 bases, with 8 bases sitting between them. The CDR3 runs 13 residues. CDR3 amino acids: CAWSVGGAYEQYF. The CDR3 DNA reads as TGTGCCTGGAGTGTAGGGGGGGCCTACGAGCAGTACTTC.

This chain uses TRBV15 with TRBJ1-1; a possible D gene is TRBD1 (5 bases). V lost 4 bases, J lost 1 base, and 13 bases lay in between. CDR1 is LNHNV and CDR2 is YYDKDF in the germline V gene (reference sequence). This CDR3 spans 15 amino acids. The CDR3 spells CATSILTGGNTEAFF. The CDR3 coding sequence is TGTGCCACCAGCATACTAACTGGGGGGAACACTGAAGCTTTCTTT.

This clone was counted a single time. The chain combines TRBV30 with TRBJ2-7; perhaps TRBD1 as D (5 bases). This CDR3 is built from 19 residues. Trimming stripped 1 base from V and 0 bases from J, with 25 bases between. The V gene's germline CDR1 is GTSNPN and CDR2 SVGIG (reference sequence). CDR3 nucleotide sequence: TGTGCCTGGAGTGCCTTACTAAACGAGGACACTTGGAGCTCCTACGAGCAGTACTTC. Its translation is CAWSALLNEDTWSSYEQYF.

CDR3 sequence reads: CASSRAERGVFF. The CDR3 DNA sequence: TGTGCCAGCAGCCGCGCCGAGCGGGGGGTGTTCTTC. The rearrangement links TRBV7-9 to TRBJ2-1; TRBD2 aligns across 9 bases. V lost 5 bases, J lost 15 bases, and 8 bases stayed unmatched. This CDR3 has 12 residues. Germline loops: CDR1 SEHNR, CDR2 FQNEAQ (reference sequence).